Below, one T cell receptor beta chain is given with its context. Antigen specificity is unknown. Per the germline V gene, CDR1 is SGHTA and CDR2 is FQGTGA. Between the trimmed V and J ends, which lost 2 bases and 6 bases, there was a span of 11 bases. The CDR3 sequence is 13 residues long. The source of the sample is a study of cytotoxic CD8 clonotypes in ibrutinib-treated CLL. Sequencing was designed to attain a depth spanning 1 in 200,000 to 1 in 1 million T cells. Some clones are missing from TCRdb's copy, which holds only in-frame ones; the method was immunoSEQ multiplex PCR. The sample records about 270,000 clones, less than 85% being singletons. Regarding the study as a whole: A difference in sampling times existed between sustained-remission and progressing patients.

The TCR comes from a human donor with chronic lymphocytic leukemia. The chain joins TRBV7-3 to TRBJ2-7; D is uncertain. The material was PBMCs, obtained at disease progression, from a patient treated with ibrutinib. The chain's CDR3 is CASSLPVGFEQYF. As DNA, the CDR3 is TGTGCCAGCAGCTTACCCGTAGGTTTCGAGCAGTACTTC. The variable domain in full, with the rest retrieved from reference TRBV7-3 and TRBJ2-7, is GAGVSQTPSNKVTEKGKYVELRCDPISGHTALYWYRQSLGQGPEFLIYFQGTGAADDSGLPNDRFFAVRPEGSVSTLKIQRTERGDSAVYLCASSLPVGFEQYFGPGTRLTVT.